The 3 T cell receptor beta chains listed next were all sequenced from one sample in a study of blood T cell repertoires in COVID-19. Produced via immunoSEQ multiplex PCR; TCRdb's table is partial and in-frame only. The sample records some 400,000 clones, more than 70% being singletons. Sequences were obtained from peripheral blood. The receptors shown here come from an older woman with COVID-19, enrolled during active disease.

V usage is TRBV5-1 and J usage is TRBJ2-7, with 8 nucleotides matching TRBD2. Trimming cost V 4 bases and J 2 bases; bases outside gene matches: 11. The CDR3 is made up of 16 amino acids. Germline V lookup: CDR1 SGHRS, CDR2 YFSETQ. The CDR3 loop reads CASSHSPGLDPYEQYF. For the CDR3, the DNA is TGCGCCAGCAGCCACAGTCCGGGACTAGACCCCTACGAGCAGTACTTC.

The chain is built from TRBV20-1 and TRBJ2-2, with D perhaps TRBD2 (6 bases). V lost 3 bases and J lost 6, with 14 bases in between. The germline V gene encodes CDR1 DFQATT and CDR2 SNEGSKA (reference sequence). The length of the CDR3 is 14 residues. The CDR3 protein is CSASLLPGAGELFF. For the CDR3, the DNA is TGCAGTGCTAGTCTCCTACCGGGGGCCGGGGAGCTGTTTTTT.

This clone was observed a single time. The chain employs TRBV6-5 and TRBJ1-2; D is unclear. CDR3 length: 16 residues. V dropped 2 bases and J dropped 4 bases, with 17 bases sitting between them. Germline CDR1 MNHEY, CDR2 SVGAGI. CDR3 sequence: CASSYLDTRDGYGYTF. The CDR3 DNA reads TGTGCCAGCAGTTACCTTGATACGAGGGATGGCTATGGCTACACCTTC.